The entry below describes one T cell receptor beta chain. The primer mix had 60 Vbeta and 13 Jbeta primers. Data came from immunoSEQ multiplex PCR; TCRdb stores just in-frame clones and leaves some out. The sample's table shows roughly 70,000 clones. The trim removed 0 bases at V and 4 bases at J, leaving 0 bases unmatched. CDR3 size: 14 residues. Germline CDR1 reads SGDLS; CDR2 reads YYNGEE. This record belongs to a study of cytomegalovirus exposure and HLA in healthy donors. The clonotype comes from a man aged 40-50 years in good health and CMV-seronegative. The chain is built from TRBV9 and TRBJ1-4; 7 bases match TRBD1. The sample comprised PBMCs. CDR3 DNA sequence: TGTGCCAGCAGCGTAGGGGACAGTAATGAAAAACTGTTTTTT. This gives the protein CASSVGDSNEKLFF.